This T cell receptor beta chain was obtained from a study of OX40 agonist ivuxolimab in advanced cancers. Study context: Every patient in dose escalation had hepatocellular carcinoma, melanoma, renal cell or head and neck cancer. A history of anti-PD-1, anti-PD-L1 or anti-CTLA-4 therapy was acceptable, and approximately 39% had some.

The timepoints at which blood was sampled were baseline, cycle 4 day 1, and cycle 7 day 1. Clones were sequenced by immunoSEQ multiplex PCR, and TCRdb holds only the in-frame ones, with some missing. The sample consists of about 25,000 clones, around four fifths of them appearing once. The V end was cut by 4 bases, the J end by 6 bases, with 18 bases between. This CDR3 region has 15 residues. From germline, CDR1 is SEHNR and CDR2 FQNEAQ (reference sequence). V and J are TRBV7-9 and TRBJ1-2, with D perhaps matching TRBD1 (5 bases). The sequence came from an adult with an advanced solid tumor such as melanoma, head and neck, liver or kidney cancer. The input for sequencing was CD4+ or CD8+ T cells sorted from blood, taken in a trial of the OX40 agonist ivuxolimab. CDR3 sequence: CASSSLRTSEDGYTF. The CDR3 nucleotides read TGTGCCAGCAGCTCCCTCCGGACATCAGAGGATGGCTACACCTTC.